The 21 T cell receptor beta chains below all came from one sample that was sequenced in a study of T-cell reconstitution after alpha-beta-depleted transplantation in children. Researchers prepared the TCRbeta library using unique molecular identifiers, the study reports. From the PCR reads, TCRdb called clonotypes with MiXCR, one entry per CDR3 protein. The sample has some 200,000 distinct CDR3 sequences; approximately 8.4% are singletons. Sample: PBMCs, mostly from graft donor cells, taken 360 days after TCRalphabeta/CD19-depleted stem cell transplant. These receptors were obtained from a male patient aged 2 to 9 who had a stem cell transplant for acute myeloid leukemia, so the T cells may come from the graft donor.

CDR3 nucleotides: TGTGCCAGCAGCCGGACGGGAGGGAAATCACCCCTCCACTTT. This encodes CASSRTGGKSPLHF. The chain is built from TRBV11-2 and TRBJ1-6; D unresolved. The CDR3 is made up of 14 amino acids. Germline V gene lookup returns CDR1 SGHAT and CDR2 FQNNGV. V shed 5 bases and J shed 10 bases, with 15 bases lying between them.

CDR3 sequence (DNA): TGTGCCATCAGTGACGGTGGGTCGGGGGAGACCCAGTACTTC. It specifies CAISDGGSGETQYF. The genes are TRBV10-3 and TRBJ2-5; possibly TRBD2 for D (5 bases). The CDR3 runs 14 residues. V was pared by 3 bases and J by 5 bases, with 13 bases between. Germline CDR1 reads ENHRY; CDR2 reads SYGVKD.

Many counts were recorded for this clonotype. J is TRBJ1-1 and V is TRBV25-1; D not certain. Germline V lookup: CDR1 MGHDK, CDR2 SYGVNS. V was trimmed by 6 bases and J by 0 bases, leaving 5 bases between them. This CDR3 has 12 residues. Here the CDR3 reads CASRQMNTEAFF. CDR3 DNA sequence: TGTGCCAGCAGACAGATGAACACTGAAGCTTTCTTT.

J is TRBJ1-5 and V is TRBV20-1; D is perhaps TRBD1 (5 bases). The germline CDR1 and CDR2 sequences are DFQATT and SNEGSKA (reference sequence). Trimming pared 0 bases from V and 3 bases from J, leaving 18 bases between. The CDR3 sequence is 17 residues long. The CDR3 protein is CSARDTPRGGDNQPQHF. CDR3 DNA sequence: TGCAGTGCTAGAGATACCCCCCGCGGGGGTGACAATCAGCCCCAGCATTTT.

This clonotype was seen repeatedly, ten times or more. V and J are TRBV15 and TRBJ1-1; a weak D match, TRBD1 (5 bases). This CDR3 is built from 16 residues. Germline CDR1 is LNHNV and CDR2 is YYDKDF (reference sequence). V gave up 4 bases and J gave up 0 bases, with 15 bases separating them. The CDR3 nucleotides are TGTGCCACCAGCAAAAGAAAAGGGGCGGTGAACACTGAAGCTTTCTTT. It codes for CATSKRKGAVNTEAFF.

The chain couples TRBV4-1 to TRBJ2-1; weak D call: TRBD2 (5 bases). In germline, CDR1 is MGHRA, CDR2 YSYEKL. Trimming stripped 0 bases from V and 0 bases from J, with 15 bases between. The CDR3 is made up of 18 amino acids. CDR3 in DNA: TGCGCCAGCAGCCAAGATTGGACGACTACTAGCTCCTACAATGAGCAGTTCTTC. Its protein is CASSQDWTTTSSYNEQFF.

The CDR3 coding sequence is TGTGCCAGCAGCTTCTGGGACTCCCGAAATGAGCAGTTCTTC. Residues: CASSFWDSRNEQFF. The chain employs TRBV7-2 and TRBJ2-1; D might be TRBD2 (6 bases). Trimming left V 3 bases short and J 7 bases short, with 13 bases between. Germline CDR1 and CDR2: SGHTA and FQGNSA. This CDR3 has 14 amino acids. The entire variable domain, with the rest obtained from reference TRBV7-2 and TRBJ2-1, is as follows: GAGVSQSPSNKVTEKGKDVELRCDPISGHTALYWYRQSLGQGLEFLIYFQGNSAPDKSGLPSDRFSAERTGGSVSTLTIQRTQQEDSAVYLCASSFWDSRNEQFFGPGTRLTVL.

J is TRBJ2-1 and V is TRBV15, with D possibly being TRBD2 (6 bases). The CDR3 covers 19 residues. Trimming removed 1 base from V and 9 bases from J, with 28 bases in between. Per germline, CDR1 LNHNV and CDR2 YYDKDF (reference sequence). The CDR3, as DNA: TGTGCCACCAGCAGAGCCTCCTGGGGTAGCGGAACAGTTGCGATTGAGCAGTTCTTC. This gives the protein CATSRASWGSGTVAIEQFF.

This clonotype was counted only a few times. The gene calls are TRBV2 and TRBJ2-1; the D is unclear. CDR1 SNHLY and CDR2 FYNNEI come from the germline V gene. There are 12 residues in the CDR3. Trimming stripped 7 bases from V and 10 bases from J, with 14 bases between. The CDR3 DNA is TGTGCCAGCATTATGGACGGAGCCGAGCAGTTCTTC. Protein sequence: CASIMDGAEQFF.

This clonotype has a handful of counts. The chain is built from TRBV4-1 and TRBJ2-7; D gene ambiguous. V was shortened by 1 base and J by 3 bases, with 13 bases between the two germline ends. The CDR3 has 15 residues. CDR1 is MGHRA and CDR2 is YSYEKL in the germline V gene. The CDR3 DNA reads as TGCGCCAGCAGCCAAGTCGTGGGTGGCAACTACGAGCAGTACTTC. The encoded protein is CASSQVVGGNYEQYF.

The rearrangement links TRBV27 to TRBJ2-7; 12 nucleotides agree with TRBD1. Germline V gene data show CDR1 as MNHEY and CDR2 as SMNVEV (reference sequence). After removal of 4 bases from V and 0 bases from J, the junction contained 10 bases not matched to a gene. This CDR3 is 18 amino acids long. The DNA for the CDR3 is TGTGCCAGCAGTTCACAGGGGACAGGGGGCTTGCTCTCCTACGAGCAGTACTTC. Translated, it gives CASSSQGTGGLLSYEQYF.

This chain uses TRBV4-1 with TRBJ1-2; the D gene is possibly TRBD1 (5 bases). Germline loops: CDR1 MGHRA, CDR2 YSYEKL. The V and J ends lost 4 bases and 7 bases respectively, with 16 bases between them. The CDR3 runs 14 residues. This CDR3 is CASSLRGAGRGYTF. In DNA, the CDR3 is TGCGCCAGCAGCCTCCGGGGCGCGGGTCGTGGCTACACCTTC.

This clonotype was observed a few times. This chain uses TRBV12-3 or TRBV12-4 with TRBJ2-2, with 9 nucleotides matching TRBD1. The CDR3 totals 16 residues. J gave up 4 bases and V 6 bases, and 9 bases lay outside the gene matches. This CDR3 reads CASRNRGREITGELFF. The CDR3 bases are TGTGCCAGCAGGAACAGGGGGCGCGAGATCACCGGGGAGCTGTTTTTT.

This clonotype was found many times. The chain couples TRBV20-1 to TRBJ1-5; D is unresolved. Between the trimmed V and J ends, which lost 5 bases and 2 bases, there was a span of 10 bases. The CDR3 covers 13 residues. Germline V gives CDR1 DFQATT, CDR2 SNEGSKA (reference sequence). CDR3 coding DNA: TGCAGTGCTCGTAACGGGGGCAATCAGCCCCAGCATTTT. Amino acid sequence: CSARNGGNQPQHF.

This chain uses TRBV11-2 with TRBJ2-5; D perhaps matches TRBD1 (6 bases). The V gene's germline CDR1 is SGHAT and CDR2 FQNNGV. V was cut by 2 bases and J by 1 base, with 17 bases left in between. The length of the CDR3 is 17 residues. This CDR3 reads CASSLPSIWGRQETQYF. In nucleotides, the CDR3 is TGTGCCAGCAGCTTACCTTCGATTTGGGGGCGCCAAGAGACCCAGTACTTC.

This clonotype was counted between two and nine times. The CDR3 DNA sequence: TGCAGCGTTGAAGACAGGGGGCAAAGCTCCTACGAGCAGTACTTC. Protein: CSVEDRGQSSYEQYF. The V gene is TRBV29-1, the J gene TRBJ2-7; 8 bases match TRBD1. The CDR3 has 15 amino acids. Looked up from germline, CDR1 is SQVTM and CDR2 is ANQGSEA. J was trimmed by 0 bases and V by 0 bases; bases with no gene match: 4.

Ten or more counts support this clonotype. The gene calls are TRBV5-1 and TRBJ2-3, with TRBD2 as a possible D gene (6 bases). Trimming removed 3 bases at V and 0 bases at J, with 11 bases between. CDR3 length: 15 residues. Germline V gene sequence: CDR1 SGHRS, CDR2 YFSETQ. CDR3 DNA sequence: TGCGCCAGCAGCTGGACTACGGAAAGCACAGATACGCAGTATTTT. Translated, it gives CASSWTTESTDTQYF.

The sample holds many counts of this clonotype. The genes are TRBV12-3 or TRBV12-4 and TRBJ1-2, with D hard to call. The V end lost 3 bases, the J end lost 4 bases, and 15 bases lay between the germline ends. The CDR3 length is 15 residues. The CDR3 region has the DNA TGTGCCAGCAGTTTGGAAATCAGGCCATTCTATGGCTACACCTTC. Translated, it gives CASSLEIRPFYGYTF.

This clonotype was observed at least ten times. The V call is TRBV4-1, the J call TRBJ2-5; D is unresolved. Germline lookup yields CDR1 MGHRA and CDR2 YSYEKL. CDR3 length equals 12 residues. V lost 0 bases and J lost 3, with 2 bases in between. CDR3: CASSQDEETQYF. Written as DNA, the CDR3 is TGCGCCAGCAGCCAAGACGAAGAGACCCAGTACTTC.

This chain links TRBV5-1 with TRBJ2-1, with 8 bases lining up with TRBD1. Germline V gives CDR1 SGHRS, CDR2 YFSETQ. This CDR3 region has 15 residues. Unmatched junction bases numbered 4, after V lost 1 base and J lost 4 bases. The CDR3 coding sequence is TGCGCCAGCAGCTTGCGGACAGGGCATTACAATGAGCAGTTCTTC. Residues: CASSLRTGHYNEQFF.

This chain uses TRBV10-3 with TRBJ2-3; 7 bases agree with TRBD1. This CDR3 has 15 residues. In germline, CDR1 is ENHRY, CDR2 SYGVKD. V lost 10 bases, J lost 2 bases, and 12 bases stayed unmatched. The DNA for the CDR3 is TGTGCCACCGCGATGACAGGGTCCCCCACAGATACGCAGTATTTT. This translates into CATAMTGSPTDTQYF.